The clone carrying this T cell receptor beta chain was counted only a few times. The target antigen is unknown. This sample is drawn from a study of blood T cells in healthy people across ages. Study-wide results and limits: CMV status of donors was not determined, possibly confounding expanded clonotype changes. Correlation between TCR beta diversity and naive T cell percentage was strong.

CDR1 SQVTM and CDR2 ANQGSEA come from the germline V gene. The V segment lost 5 bases and the J segment 4 bases; nucleotides outside the gene matches: 7. The CDR3 is made up of 15 amino acids. It was with a sample-barcoded 5' primer and a J-beta primer mix that a second PCR of about 6 to 11 cycles was run. MiXCR, run by TCRdb on the 5' RACE reads, gives a single entry per CDR3 protein. The table records 800,000 or so distinct CDR3 sequences, around 25% of them present only once. This sample was shared with a second study, whose subject was T cells of mothers and their children.

Sequenced sample: blood. This receptor was identified in a boy aged 10-17 years in good health. The J gene is TRBJ2-7, the V gene TRBV29-1; 14 nucleotides agree with TRBD2. The CDR3 spells CSVFSGTSGSYEQYF. The CDR3, as DNA: TGCAGCGTTTTCTCAGGGACTAGCGGGAGTTACGAGCAGTACTTC.